This T cell receptor beta chain was documented in a study of TIL therapy for anti-PD-1-resistant metastatic lung cancer. Sequencing used immunoSEQ v3. The data were produced by immunoSEQ multiplex PCR, yet TCRdb's version contains in-frame clones alone and is incomplete. The sample lists about 59,000 clones, approximately 80% occurring once. Documented time point: pre-treatment sample, taken before nivolumab and TIL therapy. This clone turned up a few times. This clonotype was sampled from a person aged 25 to 85 with non-small cell lung cancer. The sequences come from blood, collected at baseline.

CDR3 sequence reads: CASKEGSYEQYF. In nucleotides, the CDR3 is TGTGCCAGCAAGGAGGGGTCCTACGAGCAGTACTTC. The chain combines TRBV2 with TRBJ2-7, with D tentatively TRBD2 (6 bases). Trimming removed 7 bases at V and 1 base at J, with 8 bases between. Germline V CDR1 and CDR2: SNHLY, FYNNEI. CDR3 length: 12 amino acids.